This T cell receptor beta chain originates from a study of T-cell reconstitution after alpha-beta-depleted transplantation in children. Study-level points and caveats: It was newly produced T cells that mostly accounted for T-cell counts and diversity one year after transplant.

The CDR3 has 15 amino acids. Germline loops: CDR1 DFQATT, CDR2 SNEGSKA (reference sequence). Losses at the gene ends were 2 bases for V and 5 bases for J; bases not matched to a gene: 7. This clonotype was seen more than once but under ten times. The antigen is not known. Preparation of the TCRbeta library was carried out with unique molecular identifiers. TCRdb ran MiXCR on the PCR reads and lists one entry per CDR3 protein. The sample holds around 80,000 distinct CDR3 sequences; roughly 18% are singletons and the top ten take 50% to 65%. The V and J genes are TRBV20-1 and TRBJ2-1; 9 positions match TRBD1. The specimen comprised PBMCs, mostly from graft donor cells, sampled 360 days after TCRalphabeta/CD19-depleted stem cell transplant. This receptor was taken from a male patient aged 2-10 years who had a stem cell transplant for acute lymphoblastic leukemia, so the T cells may come from the graft donor. CDR3 bases: TGCAGTGCTAGATTCGGGACAGGGACGAACAATGAGCAGTTCTTC. Its protein product is CSARFGTGTNNEQFF.